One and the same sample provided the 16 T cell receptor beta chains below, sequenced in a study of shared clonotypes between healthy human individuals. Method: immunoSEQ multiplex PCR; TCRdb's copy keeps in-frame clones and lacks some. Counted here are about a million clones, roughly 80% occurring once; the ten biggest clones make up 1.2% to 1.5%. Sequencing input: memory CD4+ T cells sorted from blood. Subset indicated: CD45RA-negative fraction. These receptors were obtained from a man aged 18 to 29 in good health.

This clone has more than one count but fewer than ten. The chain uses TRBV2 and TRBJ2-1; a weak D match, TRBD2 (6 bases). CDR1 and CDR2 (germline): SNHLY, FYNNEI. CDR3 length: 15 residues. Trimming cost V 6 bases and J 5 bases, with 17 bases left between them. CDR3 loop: CASRSGLPGNNEQFF. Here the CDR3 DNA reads TGTGCCAGCAGGTCGGGACTTCCCGGGAACAATGAGCAGTTCTTC. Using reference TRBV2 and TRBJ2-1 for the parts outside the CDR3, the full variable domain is EPEVTQTPSHQVTQMGQEVILRCVPISNHLYFYWYRQILGQKVEFLVSFYNNEISEKSEIFDDQFSVERPDGSNFTLKIRSTKLEDSAMYFCASRSGLPGNNEQFFGPGTRLTVL.

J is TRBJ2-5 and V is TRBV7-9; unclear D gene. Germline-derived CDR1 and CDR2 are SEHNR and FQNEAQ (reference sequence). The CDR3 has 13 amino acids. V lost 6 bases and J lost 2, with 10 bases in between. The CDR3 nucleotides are TGTGCCAGCAGGACCGACGGGCAAGAGACCCAGTACTTC. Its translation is CASRTDGQETQYF.

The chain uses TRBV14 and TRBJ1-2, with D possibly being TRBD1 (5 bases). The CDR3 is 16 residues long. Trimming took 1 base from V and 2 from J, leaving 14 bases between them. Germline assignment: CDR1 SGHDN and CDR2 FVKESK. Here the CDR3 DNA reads TGTGCCAGCAGCCAAGGGGGCAGTTTCAAAAACTATGGCTACACCTTC. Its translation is CASSQGGSFKNYGYTF.

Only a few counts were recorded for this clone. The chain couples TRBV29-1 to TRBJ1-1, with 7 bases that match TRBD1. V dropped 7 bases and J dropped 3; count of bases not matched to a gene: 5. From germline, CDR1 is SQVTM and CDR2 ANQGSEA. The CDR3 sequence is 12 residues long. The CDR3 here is CSGRGLYTEAFF. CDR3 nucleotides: TGCAGCGGGAGGGGGCTGTACACTGAAGCTTTCTTT.

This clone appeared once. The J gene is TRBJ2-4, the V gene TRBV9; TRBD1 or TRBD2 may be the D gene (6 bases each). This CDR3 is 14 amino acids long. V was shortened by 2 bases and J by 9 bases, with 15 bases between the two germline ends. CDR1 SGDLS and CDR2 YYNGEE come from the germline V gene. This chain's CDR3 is CASSVGGLKAIQYF. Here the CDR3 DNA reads TGTGCCAGCAGCGTGGGGGGCCTCAAGGCCATTCAGTACTTC.

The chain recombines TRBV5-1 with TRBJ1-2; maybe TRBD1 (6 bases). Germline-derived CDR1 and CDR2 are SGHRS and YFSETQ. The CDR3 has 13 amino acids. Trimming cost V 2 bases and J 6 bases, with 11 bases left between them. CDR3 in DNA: TGCGCCAGCAGCTTAGGGGGAGTGAATGGCTACACCTTC. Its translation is CASSLGGVNGYTF.

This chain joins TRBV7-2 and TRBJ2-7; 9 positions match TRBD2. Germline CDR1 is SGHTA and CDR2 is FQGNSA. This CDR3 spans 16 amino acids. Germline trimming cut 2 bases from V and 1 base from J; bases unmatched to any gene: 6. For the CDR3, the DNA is TGTGCCAGCAGCTTAAAGGCGGGAGGGCCTTCCTACGAGCAGTACTTC. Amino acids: CASSLKAGGPSYEQYF.

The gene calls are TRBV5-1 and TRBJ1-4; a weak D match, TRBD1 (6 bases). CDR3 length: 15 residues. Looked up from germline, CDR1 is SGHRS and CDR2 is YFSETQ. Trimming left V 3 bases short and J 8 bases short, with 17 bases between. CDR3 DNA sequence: TGCGCCAGCAGCTCCGATGTGGGGGGCAAAGAAAAACTGTTTTTT. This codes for CASSSDVGGKEKLFF.

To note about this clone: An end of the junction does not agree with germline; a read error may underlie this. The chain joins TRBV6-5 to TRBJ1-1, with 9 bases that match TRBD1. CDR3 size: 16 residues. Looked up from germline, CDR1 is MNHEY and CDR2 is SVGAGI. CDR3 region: CASSNSPGQGNTEAFF. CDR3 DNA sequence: TGTGCCAGCAGTAACTCCCCGGGACAGGGGAACACTGAAGCTTTCTTT.

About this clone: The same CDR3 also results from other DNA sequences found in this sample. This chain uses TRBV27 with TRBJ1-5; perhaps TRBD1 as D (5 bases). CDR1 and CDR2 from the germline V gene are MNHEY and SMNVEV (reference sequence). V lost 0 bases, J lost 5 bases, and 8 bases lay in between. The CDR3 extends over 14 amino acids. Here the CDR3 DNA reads TGTGCCAGCAGTTTATCGAGCAGGGATCAGCCCCAGCATTTT. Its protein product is CASSLSSRDQPQHF.

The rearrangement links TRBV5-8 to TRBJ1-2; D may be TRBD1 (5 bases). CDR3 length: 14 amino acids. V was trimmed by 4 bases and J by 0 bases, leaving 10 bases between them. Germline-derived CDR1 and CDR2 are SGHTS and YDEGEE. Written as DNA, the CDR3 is TGTGCCAGCAGCCGGGGGAATTCTAACTATGGCTACACCTTC. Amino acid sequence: CASSRGNSNYGYTF.

In DNA, the CDR3 is TGTGCCAGCCGGGACGGCTCCATAGGTATGCCCCTCCACTTT. Residues: CASRDGSIGMPLHF. The gene calls are TRBV19 and TRBJ1-6, with D tentatively TRBD1 (5 bases). This CDR3 has 14 residues. Trimming cost V 9 bases and J 13 bases, with 22 bases left between them. From germline, CDR1 is LNHDA and CDR2 SQIVND (reference sequence).

The CDR3 loop is CASRAQGPNSPLHF. The DNA of the CDR3 is TGTGCCAGCAGGGCTCAGGGACCTAATTCACCCCTCCACTTT. The gene calls are TRBV9 and TRBJ1-6; D may be TRBD1 (5 bases). Trimming pared 5 bases from V and 6 bases from J, leaving 12 bases between. The CDR3 totals 14 residues. CDR1 is SGDLS and CDR2 is YYNGEE in the germline V gene. Full variable domain (missing parts from reference TRBV9 and TRBJ1-6): DSGVTQTPKHLITATGQRVTLRCSPRSGDLSVYWYQQSLDQGLQFLIQYYNGEERAKGNILERFSAQQFPDLHSELNLSSLELGDSALYFCASRAQGPNSPLHFGNGTRLTVT.

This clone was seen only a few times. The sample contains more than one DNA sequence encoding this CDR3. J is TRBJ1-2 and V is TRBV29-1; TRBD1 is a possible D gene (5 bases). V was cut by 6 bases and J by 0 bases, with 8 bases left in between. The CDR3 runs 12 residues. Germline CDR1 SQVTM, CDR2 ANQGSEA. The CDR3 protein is CSVSGSNYGYTF. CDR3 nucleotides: TGCAGCGTATCAGGGTCTAACTATGGCTACACCTTC.

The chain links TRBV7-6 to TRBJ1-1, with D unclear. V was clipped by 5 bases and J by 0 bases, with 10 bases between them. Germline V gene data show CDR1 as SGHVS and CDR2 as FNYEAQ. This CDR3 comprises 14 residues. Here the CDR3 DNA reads TGTGCCAGCAGCCCGTATCGTGTGAACACTGAAGCTTTCTTT. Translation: CASSPYRVNTEAFF.

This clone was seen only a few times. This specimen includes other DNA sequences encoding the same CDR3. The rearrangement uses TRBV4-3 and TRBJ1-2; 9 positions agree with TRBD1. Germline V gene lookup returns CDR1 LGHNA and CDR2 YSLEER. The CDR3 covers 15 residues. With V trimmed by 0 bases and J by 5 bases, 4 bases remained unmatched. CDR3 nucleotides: TGCGCCAGCAGCCAAGATGGGACAGGGTTATATGGCTACACCTTC. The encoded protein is CASSQDGTGLYGYTF.